The 24 T cell receptor beta chains given below trace back to one sample, sequenced in a study of T cells in Graves' hyperthyroidism and ophthalmopathy. Researchers amplified the TCR beta CDR3 regions from RNA transcripts. Researchers ran a first-round RT-PCR on the TCR CDR3 using the HTBI primer set. TCRdb independently ran MiXCR on the multiplex PCR reads; one entry per CDR3 protein. The sample lists around 400,000 distinct CDR3 sequences, about a sixth occurring once. Material: blood. All receptors come from a young woman with Graves' hyperthyroidism that later progressed to Graves' ophthalmopathy.

This clonotype was seen many times. The genes are TRBV5-1 and TRBJ2-1, with TRBD1 matching 8 bases. This CDR3 has 13 amino acids. The V gene's germline CDR1 is SGHRS and CDR2 YFSETQ. V trimming: 4 bases; J trimming: 9 bases; junction bases outside the gene matches: 6. As DNA, the CDR3 is TGCGCCAGCAGCCTACGAACAGGGGGTGAGCAGTTCTTC. Amino acids: CASSLRTGGEQFF.

As concerns this clonotype: This may arise from a read error, as a much more abundant clone is one base away. Since no conserved phenylalanine or tryptophan closes the CDR3, a read error is the likely cause. The chain recombines TRBV30 with TRBJ1-5; D gene uncertain. V lost 3 bases to trimming and J lost 4 bases, with 10 bases between them. Germline V gives CDR1 GTSNPN, CDR2 SVGIG (reference sequence). The CDR3 is 13 residues long. DNA of the CDR3: TGTGCCTGGAGCGCAGTAGGGAATCAGCCCCAGCATCTT. It yields the protein CAWSAVGNQPQHL.

CDR3 sequence reads: CATSTTRWRRGHTIYF. The DNA for the CDR3 is TGTGCCACCAGCACTACAAGGTGGCGGCGGGGTCACACCATATATTTT. This rearrangement joins TRBV15 to TRBJ1-3; D gene uncertain. There are 16 residues in the CDR3. CDR1 and CDR2 from the germline V gene are LNHNV and YYDKDF (reference sequence). The V and J ends lost 4 bases and 8 bases respectively, with 21 bases between them. Full variable domain (rest looked up from reference TRBV15 and TRBJ1-3): DAMVIQNPRYQVTQFGKPVTLSCSQTLNHNVMYWYQQKSSQAPKLLFHYYDKDFNNEADTPDNFQSRRPNTSFCFLDIRSPGLGDTAMYLCATSTTRWRRGHTIYFGEGSWLTVV.

The chain uses TRBV6-5 and TRBJ1-5, with D unclear. Germline CDR1 MNHEY, CDR2 SVGAGI. This CDR3 has 15 amino acids. Trimming left V 0 bases short and J 0 bases short, with 6 bases between. CDR3 protein: CASSYSQYSNQPQHF. The CDR3 coding sequence is TGTGCCAGCAGTTACTCACAATATAGCAATCAGCCCCAGCATTTT.

This clonotype was recorded at least ten times. The chain joins TRBV18 to TRBJ1-1; D unresolved. CDR3 length: 13 amino acids. Germline V gene sequence: CDR1 KGHSH, CDR2 LQKENI. V dropped 3 bases and J dropped 8 bases, with 13 bases sitting between them. CDR3: CASSPRQTPEAFF. The CDR3 DNA follows: TGTGCCAGCTCACCGAGGCAAACCCCCGAAGCTTTCTTT.

In this sample, this clonotype turned up a few times. V and J are TRBV7-2 and TRBJ2-7, with 9 bases matching TRBD1. V dropped 2 bases and J dropped 2; count of bases not matched to a gene: 7. This CDR3 is 16 amino acids long. The V gene's germline CDR1 is SGHTA and CDR2 FQGNSA. The CDR3 sequence: CASSLTQDRGPYEQYF. As DNA, the CDR3 is TGTGCCAGCAGCTTAACTCAGGACAGGGGACCCTACGAGCAGTACTTC.

This clonotype has ten or more counts. This chain connects TRBV28 to TRBJ1-1; D unclear. The CDR3 is 13 residues long. V gave up 5 bases and J gave up 1 base, with 8 bases separating them. Per germline, CDR1 MDHEN and CDR2 SYDVKM. The CDR3, as DNA: TGTGCCAGCAGTCGGCTCCCGAACACTGAAGCTTTCTTT. It yields the protein CASSRLPNTEAFF.

The rearrangement joins TRBV7-2 to TRBJ1-1; D is possibly TRBD1 (6 bases). With 0 bases removed from V and 0 bases from J, the gap between germline ends came to 14 bases. The germline CDR1 and CDR2 sequences are SGHTA and FQGNSA. There are 17 residues in the CDR3. The CDR3 spells CASSLAVDRSMNTEAFF. The CDR3 bases are TGTGCCAGCAGCTTAGCGGTGGACAGAAGCATGAACACTGAAGCTTTCTTT.

There are a few counts of this clonotype. V gene TRBV20-1 combines with J gene TRBJ2-7, with D perhaps matching TRBD2 (5 bases). CDR1 DFQATT and CDR2 SNEGSKA come from the germline V gene (reference sequence). The CDR3 sequence is 14 residues long. V was cut by 6 bases and J by 0 bases, with 15 bases left in between. CDR3 in DNA: TGCAGTGCCTGGCAAGCGGATAGCTCCTACGAGCAGTACTTC. It translates to CSAWQADSSYEQYF.

The chain combines TRBV30 with TRBJ2-3, with 9 bases that match TRBD2. The CDR3 is 16 amino acids. Losses at the gene ends were 4 bases for V and 5 bases for J; bases not matched to a gene: 13. Per germline, CDR1 GTSNPN and CDR2 SVGIG (reference sequence). The CDR3 sequence: CAWTQLAGSPGDTQYF. The CDR3 DNA reads as TGTGCCTGGACCCAGCTAGCGGGATCTCCCGGAGATACGCAGTATTTT.

There are a few counts of this clonotype. The V gene is TRBV20-1, the J gene TRBJ1-6, with D uncertain. The CDR3 extends over 13 amino acids. Germline lookup yields CDR1 DFQATT and CDR2 SNEGSKA (reference sequence). Trimming left V 7 bases short and J 9 bases short, with 16 bases between. DNA of the CDR3: TGCAGTGGGGCTAAGGATACTGGTTCACCCCTCCACTTT. This encodes CSGAKDTGSPLHF.

This clonotype was recorded many times. V is TRBV27 and J is TRBJ2-1; no firm D call. V was pared by 2 bases and J by 1 base, with 9 bases between. CDR1 is MNHEY and CDR2 is SMNVEV in the germline V gene (reference sequence). The length of the CDR3 is 15 residues. DNA of the CDR3: TGTGCCAGCAGTTTAACGCATCCTTCCTACAATGAGCAGTTCTTC. This translates into CASSLTHPSYNEQFF.

This clonotype appeared many times. The genes are TRBV11-1 and TRBJ1-1; 9 nucleotides agree with TRBD1. Losses at the gene ends were 5 bases for V and 5 bases for J; bases not matched to a gene: 9. Germline lookup yields CDR1 SGHAT and CDR2 FQDESV (reference sequence). The CDR3 runs 15 residues. CDR3 in amino acids: CASSSQGQGKTEAFF. The CDR3 DNA reads TGTGCCAGCAGCAGCCAGGGACAGGGAAAAACTGAAGCTTTCTTT.

This clonotype was recorded at least ten times. The rearrangement uses TRBV20-1 and TRBJ2-7, with unresolved D. V lost 0 bases, J lost 2 bases, and 14 bases lay in between. CDR3 length: 15 residues. Per germline, CDR1 DFQATT and CDR2 SNEGSKA (reference sequence). The CDR3 DNA sequence: TGCAGTGCTAGAGACTCGACGATATCGCCCTACGAGCAGTACTTC. It translates to CSARDSTISPYEQYF.

At least ten counts were recorded for this clonotype. V and J are TRBV2 and TRBJ1-6, with no clear D. The CDR3 sequence is 11 residues long. Trimming took 3 bases from V and 10 from J, leaving 4 bases between them. The germline gives CDR1 SNHLY, CDR2 FYNNEI. CDR3 in DNA: TGTGCCAGCAGTGAGTCCTCACCCCTCCACTTT. This sequence encodes CASSESSPLHF.

This clonotype was seen once. The chain links TRBV6-1 to TRBJ2-2, with TRBD2 matching 13 bases. This CDR3 spans 19 amino acids. V lost 10 bases and J lost 8; bases outside the gene matches: 22. The germline CDR1 and CDR2 sequences are MNHNS and SASEGT. CDR3 sequence (DNA): TGTGCCACCGTCCGGGACATCCTTACTAGCGGGAGGGCCACAGGGGAGCTGTTTTTT. Translation gives CATVRDILTSGRATGELFF.

The rearrangement joins TRBV6-1 to TRBJ2-1, with D perhaps given as TRBD1 or TRBD2 (5 bases each). CDR3 size: 16 residues. The germline V and J ends were trimmed by 2 bases and 4 bases, with 15 bases remaining between them. Germline V gene data show CDR1 as MNHNS and CDR2 as SASEGT. The CDR3 bases are TGTGCCAGCAGTGAATCTGGGGGTCGCGCTTACAATGAGCAGTTCTTC. As protein: CASSESGGRAYNEQFF.

This clonotype was found many times. The chain uses TRBV18 and TRBJ1-4; D may be TRBD1 (6 bases). Germline values: CDR1 KGHSH, CDR2 LQKENI. V lost 1 base, J lost 8 bases, and 17 bases lay in between. The CDR3 is made up of 16 amino acids. The CDR3 bases are TGTGCCAGCTCACCACGGGTTGACGGAGGACAGGAAAAACTGTTTTTT. Amino acid sequence: CASSPRVDGGQEKLFF.

This clonotype was seen at least ten times. J is TRBJ2-1 and V is TRBV12-3 or TRBV12-4; D is possibly TRBD2 (5 bases). The V and J ends lost 1 base and 2 bases respectively, with 9 bases between them. The CDR3 has 15 amino acids. The CDR3 here is CASSLDGGAYNEQFF. Here the CDR3 DNA reads TGTGCCAGCAGTTTAGATGGAGGCGCCTACAATGAGCAGTTCTTC.

This clonotype was counted many times. V usage is TRBV12-5 and J usage is TRBJ2-1, with D hard to call. CDR1 is LGHNT and CDR2 is FRNRAP in the germline V gene. V dropped 0 bases and J dropped 1 base, with 16 bases sitting between them. The CDR3 contains 18 residues. The CDR3 sequence is CASGLVISSETSYNEQFF. CDR3 sequence (DNA): TGTGCTAGTGGTTTGGTCATTTCATCGGAGACATCCTACAATGAGCAGTTCTTC.

A remark on this clonotype: One end of the junction fails to match germline, which may point to a read error. The chain links TRBV3-1 to TRBJ1-6, with D maybe TRBD1 (5 bases). Germline assignment: CDR1 LGHDT and CDR2 YNNKEL (reference sequence). The CDR3 runs to 17 residues. CDR3 bases: TGTGCCAGCAGCCTGGCGTGGGGAGCAGGGCATCGGTCACTCCTCCACTTT. Amino acids: CASSLAWGAGHRSLLHF.

This clonotype was seen ten or more times. The chain joins TRBV20-1 to TRBJ1-6, with 7 bases matching TRBD1. The CDR3 is 15 amino acids. The V gene end was trimmed by 1 base and the J gene end by 9 bases; junction bases not matched to a gene: 9. The germline V gene has CDR1 DFQATT and CDR2 SNEGSKA (reference sequence). The CDR3 region is CSARVTGADASPLHF. The CDR3 DNA follows: TGCAGTGCTAGAGTCACAGGGGCTGATGCTTCACCCCTCCACTTT.

Many counts were recorded for this clonotype. V is TRBV11-2 and J is TRBJ2-3; TRBD1 matches at 7 bases. Germline V CDR1 and CDR2: SGHAT, FQNNGV. The V and J ends lost 1 base and 6 bases, in that order; junction bases with no gene match: 4. CDR3 length: 14 residues. The CDR3 bases are TGTGCCAGCAGCTTAGGGACAGGCTTCGATACGCAGTATTTT. This sequence encodes CASSLGTGFDTQYF.

This clonotype was detected many times. The genes are TRBV20-1 and TRBJ1-5; D might be TRBD1 (5 bases). The CDR3 contains 15 residues. V shed 4 bases and J shed 5 bases, with 18 bases lying between them. The germline V gene has CDR1 DFQATT and CDR2 SNEGSKA (reference sequence). CDR3 nucleotide sequence: TGCAGTGCTACTGGGGGAGGGTCTGGAGATCAGCCCCAGCATTTT. Its translation: CSATGGGSGDQPQHF.